This T cell receptor beta chain was identified in a study of blood T cell repertoires in COVID-19 (dated by TCRdb to 2018 to 2021). For context, the study as a whole: The collaborator samples originated in the United States, Italy and Spain and spanned the acute and convalescent phases of COVID-19. The material from the prospective study consisted of cDNA or gDNA derived from T cells, B-cell-depleted T cells, or PBMCs. Subjects who had been exposed to COVID-19, were actively infected with it, or had recovered from it provided the deeply sampled blood TCRbeta repertoires that made up the dataset. The repertoires were released in a freely available public database meant as a resource for research on the immune response to SARS-CoV-2. The samples were drawn from the first 160 participants of the ongoing ImmuneRACE study and from under 1,500 subjects provided by 6 global collaborators. A de-identified subject ID, COVID-19 status, age in years and sex were almost always included in the sample metadata. Where available, HLA class I and class II types were taken from metadata supplied by the sample provider and were not determined by assay-based typing.

Here is what the overall study found, with its caveats: The amount of clinical and demographic metadata varied by source and participant and was provided uncurated.

TCRbeta CDR3 regions were amplified from genomic DNA by means of the immunoSEQ Assay, a bias-controlled multiplex PCR. As for how the authors treated the data: The number of nucleated cells in each sample was estimated from the amplification of reference gene primers within the assay. Sequence reads were collapsed and filtered to measure the absolute abundance of every unique TCRbeta CDR3 rearrangement. Productive Simpson clonality was computed per sample as the square root of Simpson's diversity index over productive rearrangements. The immuneACCESS repertoire file appears here via TCRdb, limited to in-frame rearrangements. These files lack a portion of the clones; in checked studies, under half of the deficit traces to unresolved V genes, and the cause of the others is not known. V, J and clone size were drawn from that table, and D and trimming were deduced from the DNA. The table for this sample lists hundreds of thousands of clones; 88% of them were counted only once. The top ten hold just under 1% of the sample.

In the prospective study, participants were roughly 18 to 95 years old, resided in around 25 geographic areas of the United States, and were enrolled through a virtual design. In the prospective study, cohorts were assigned on the basis of participant-reported clinical history obtained from a screening survey and a study questionnaire. ImmuneRACE Cohort 3 recovered participants were defined by two consecutive negative NP/OP PCR tests, healthcare professional clearance, or symptom resolution. Each participant in the prospective study had whole blood, serum and a nasopharyngeal or oropharyngeal swab collected by mobile phlebotomists. Over a 2-month period, participants in the prospective study had the option of providing additional blood draws and questionnaires. Blood samples from the prospective study were shipped frozen or at room temperature prior to DNA extraction. On this clone itself: Its specific antigen is unknown. Base qualities were left out, and no much larger clone turns up one base away.

The CDR3 runs 11 amino acids, cysteine and phenylalanine included. This entry keeps only the CDR3 DNA: 33 bases, framed from base 1. Taken from the germline V gene, the CDR1 and CDR2 loops are MGHRA and YSYEKL. Cut back by 1 base and 14 bases, the V and J ends lie 6 bases apart. Specimen: PBMCs or T cells enriched from blood (not recorded which). The V and J segments used are TRBV4-1 and TRBJ1-6; the D gene identity is not certain. The TCR originated in a young woman who had recovered from COVID-19. The DNA sequence is given as TGCGCCAGCAGCCAAGGCGTAGCCCTCCACTTT. Its translation reads: CASSQGVALHF.